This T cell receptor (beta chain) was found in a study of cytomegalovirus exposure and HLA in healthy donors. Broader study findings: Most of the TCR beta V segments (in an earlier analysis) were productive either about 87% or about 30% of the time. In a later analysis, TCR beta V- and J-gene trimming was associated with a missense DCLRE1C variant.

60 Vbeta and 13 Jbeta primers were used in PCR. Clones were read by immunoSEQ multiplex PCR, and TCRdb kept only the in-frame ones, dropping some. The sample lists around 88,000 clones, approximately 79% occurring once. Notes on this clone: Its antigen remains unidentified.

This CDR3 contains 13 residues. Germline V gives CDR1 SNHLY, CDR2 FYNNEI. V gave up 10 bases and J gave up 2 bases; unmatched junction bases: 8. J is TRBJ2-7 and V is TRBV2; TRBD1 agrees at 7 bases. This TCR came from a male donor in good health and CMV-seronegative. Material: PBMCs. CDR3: CATLPGQTYEQYF. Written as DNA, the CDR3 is TGTGCCACCCTTCCGGGACAGACCTACGAGCAGTACTTC.